This T cell receptor beta chain was captured in a study of T cell clonotyping in hematopoietic cell transplantation. Germline-derived CDR1 and CDR2 are ENHRY and SYGVKD. V was pared by 5 bases and J by 3 bases, with 8 bases between. The CDR3 length is 12 residues. Overall study findings and caveats: At the given depth, recipient repertoires were over 95% de novo clonotypes. Cells were unsorted, so CD4 and CD8 contributions were not separated.

Sequenced by immunoSEQ multiplex PCR; TCRdb stores in-frame clones only, minus some. This table holds over 9,500 clones, 65% to 80% found once. A note on this clone: Its matching antigen is unknown.

The clonotype originates from a male patient aged 55-69 years who had an allogeneic stem cell transplant from an unrelated donor, so the T cells may come from the graft donor. Some clones in this sample may be carry-over from other donors' samples. This sample comprised peripheral blood mononuclear cells, obtained 180 days after allogeneic stem cell transplant. V is TRBV10-3 and J is TRBJ2-7; the D gene is possibly TRBD1 (6 bases). CDR3: CAISPQGYEQYF. For the CDR3, the DNA is TGTGCCATCAGTCCACAGGGCTACGAGCAGTACTTC.